This TCR beta chain appears in the sequencing data of a study of T cells in Graves' hyperthyroidism and ophthalmopathy. Diagnosing involved the use of clinical symptoms, serum thyroxine and TRAb, thyroid ultrasound and orbital computed tomography. V shed 2 bases and J shed 0 bases, with 9 bases lying between them. The CDR3 runs to 14 residues. From germline, CDR1 is SGDLS and CDR2 YYNGEE. At least ten counts were recorded for this clonotype. Its specificity is unknown. Regarding the study as a whole: Most thyroid clonotypes that were expanded above 0.001 also turned up in blood.

Authors of the study amplified TCR beta CDR3 regions from RNA transcripts. TCR CDR3 regions were first amplified by RT-PCR with HTBI primers. TCRdb called the multiplex PCR reads again in MiXCR, with one record for every CDR3 protein. The sample holds 380,000 or so distinct CDR3 sequences, about a fifth seen once. The chain uses TRBV9 and TRBJ2-7; D not resolved. Sequenced material: blood. The sequence came from a woman aged 18-30 years with Graves' hyperthyroidism. CDR3 DNA sequence: TGTGCCAGCAGCGTCTCCCAGGCCTCCTACGAGCAGTACTTC. Amino acids: CASSVSQASYEQYF.